The 4 T cell receptor beta chains below all came from one sample that was sequenced in a study of blood T cell repertoires in COVID-19. Assay: immunoSEQ multiplex PCR; the TCRdb copy retains only in-frame clones and omits some. The table has more than 150,000 clones, around 83% seen once. Sequencing was performed on peripheral blood. These receptors originate from a woman aged 40 to 55 with acute or convalescent COVID-19.

This chain connects TRBV30 to TRBJ2-4; D is possibly TRBD1 (6 bases). The CDR3 has 12 residues. The germline V gene has CDR1 GTSNPN and CDR2 SVGIG (reference sequence). Trimming removed 4 bases from V and 10 bases from J, with 14 bases in between. Here the CDR3 reads CAWNQGGVIQYF. In DNA, the CDR3 is TGTGCCTGGAATCAAGGGGGAGTAATTCAGTACTTC.

This clone has only one observation. The rearrangement uses TRBV13 and TRBJ2-2, with D possibly being TRBD2 (5 bases). Between the trimmed V and J ends, which lost 3 bases and 6 bases, there was a span of 14 bases. This CDR3 comprises 15 residues. CDR1 and CDR2 from the germline V gene are PRHDT and FYEKMQ (reference sequence). CDR3 protein: CASSFDVWGAGELFF. The CDR3 region has the DNA TGTGCCAGCAGCTTCGATGTGTGGGGAGCCGGGGAGCTGTTTTTT. Drawing the rest from reference TRBV13 and TRBJ2-2, the complete variable domain is AAGVIQSPRHLIKEKRETATLKCYPIPRHDTVYWYQQGPGQDPQFLISFYEKMQSDKGSIPDRFSAQQFSDYHSELNMSSLELGDSALYFCASSFDVWGAGELFFGEGSRLTVL.

The rearrangement links TRBV5-5 to TRBJ2-1; D gene unclear. Trimming stripped 2 bases from V and 7 bases from J, with 10 bases between. The CDR3 has 13 amino acids. The germline V gene encodes CDR1 SGHKS and CDR2 YYEKEE (reference sequence). The CDR3 loop reads CASSFSRRNEQFF. The CDR3 coding sequence is TGTGCCAGCAGCTTCTCTAGACGTAATGAGCAGTTCTTC.

This chain's CDR3 is CASSTSGSVYEQYF. In nucleotides, the CDR3 is TGTGCCAGTAGTACTAGCGGGAGTGTCTACGAGCAGTACTTC. The chain combines TRBV19 with TRBJ2-7, with 10 bases aligning to TRBD2. In germline, CDR1 is LNHDA, CDR2 SQIVND (reference sequence). This CDR3 is built from 14 residues. V lost 4 bases to trimming and J lost 3 bases; unmatched junction nucleotides: 3.